This TCR beta chain was obtained from a study of T cells after yellow fever vaccination. Trimming took off 2 bases at V and 0 bases at J, with 17 bases between the two ends. The CDR3 is 17 amino acids. CDR1 and CDR2 from the germline V gene are DFQATT and SNEGSKA (reference sequence). Synthesis of TCR cDNA relied on 5'RACE template switching, which attached a universal primer site and UMIs. TCRdb reanalysed the 5' RACE reads using MiXCR and keeps one entry per CDR3 protein. The sample has roughly 170,000 distinct CDR3 sequences; approximately 6.2% are singletons. As concerns this clonotype: Its specificity is not known.

Study-level results: Post-booster repertoires again held most primary-vaccination clones (roughly 96% CD4, about 88% CD8). A weaker but faster secondary response was observed, peaking on day 5 versus 15.

The V gene is TRBV20-1, the J gene TRBJ2-1; D gene uncertain. This receptor was identified in a man between 18 and 35 years old who received the YFV17D yellow fever vaccine. The sample here was CD4+ T cells sorted from PBMCs, taken on the day of the first yellow fever vaccination. The CDR3 reads CSARSLGIADSYNEQFF. DNA for the CDR3: TGCAGTGCTAGATCTTTGGGGATCGCAGACTCCTACAATGAGCAGTTCTTC.